This T cell receptor (beta chain) was identified during a study of CXCR3-negative and CXCR3-positive naive CD8 T cells. This CDR3 comprises 14 residues. Looked up from germline, CDR1 is MDHEN and CDR2 is SYDVKM. The study sorted every CD8+ T cell subset in triplicate at 300,000 cells each. About this clonotype: Antigen: not known.

Study-wide findings and caveats: Similar TRBV-TRBJ usage was seen in naive cells (both CXCR3-negative and CXCR3-positive), but memory cells differed. The study found CXCR3 expression partially decreased after cryopreservation and ran most assays on fresh PBMCs. Diversity ran similarly high across both naive subsets but far lower in memory CD8+ cells. TRB CDR3s of CXCR3-positive naive cells were more hydrophobic than those of CXCR3-negative naive cells.

Via 5' RACE with UMI labels, TRB cDNA libraries were prepared. TCRdb reworked the 5' RACE reads into one entry per CDR3 protein, no DNA. The sample data list tens of thousands of distinct CDR3 sequences. This rearrangement joins TRBV28 to TRBJ2-7; the D call from TCRdb, TRBD1, cannot be confirmed without DNA. The origin of this receptor is a human donor in good health. Some clones in this sample may be carry-over from other donors' samples. The specimen sequenced was naive CXCR3+ CD8+ T cells from blood. The subset is: CD45RO-CCR7+CD27+CD95- naive CD8+ T cells expressing CXCR3 (TNR3+). Here the CDR3 reads CASSSKRQGQEQYF.